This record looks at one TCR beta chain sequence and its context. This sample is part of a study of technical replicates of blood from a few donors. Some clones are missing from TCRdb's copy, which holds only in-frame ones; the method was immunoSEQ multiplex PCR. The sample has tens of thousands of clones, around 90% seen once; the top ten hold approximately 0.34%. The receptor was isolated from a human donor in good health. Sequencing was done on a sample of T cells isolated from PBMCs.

CDR3 in DNA: TGCGCCAGCAGCCAACAGGGTAACGGGGTAGAGACCCAGTACTTC. It specifies CASSQQGNGVETQYF. The chain recombines TRBV5-1 with TRBJ2-5, with D possibly being TRBD1 (6 bases). V was cut by 4 bases and J by 4 bases, with 17 bases left in between. The CDR3 contains 15 residues. Per the germline V gene, CDR1 is SGHRS and CDR2 is YFSETQ. The variable domain in full, completed from reference TRBV5-1 and TRBJ2-5, reads KAGVTQTPRYLIKTRGQQVTLSCSPISGHRSVSWYQQTPGQGLQFLFEYFSETQRNKGNFPGRFSGRQFSNSRSEMNVSTLELGDSALYLCASSQQGNGVETQYFGPGTRLLVL.